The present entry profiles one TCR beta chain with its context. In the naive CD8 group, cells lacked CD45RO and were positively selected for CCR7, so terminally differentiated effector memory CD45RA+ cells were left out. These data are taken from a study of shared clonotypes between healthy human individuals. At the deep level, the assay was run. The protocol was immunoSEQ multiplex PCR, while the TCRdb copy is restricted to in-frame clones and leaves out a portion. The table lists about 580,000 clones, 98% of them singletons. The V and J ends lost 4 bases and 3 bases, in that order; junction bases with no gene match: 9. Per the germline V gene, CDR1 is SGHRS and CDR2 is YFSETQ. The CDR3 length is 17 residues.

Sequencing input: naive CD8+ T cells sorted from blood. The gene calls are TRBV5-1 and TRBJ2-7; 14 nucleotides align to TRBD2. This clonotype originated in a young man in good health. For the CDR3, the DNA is TGCGCCAGCAGCGCCGGACAGGGGACTAGCGGGAGCTACGAGCAGTACTTC. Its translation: CASSAGQGTSGSYEQYF.